This T cell receptor (beta chain) was captured in a study of radiotherapy plus CTLA-4 blockade in lung cancer. Turning to the study itself: Objective response was observed in roughly a sixth of patients, and disease control in less than 35%.

This table comes from immunoSEQ multiplex PCR, and its TCRdb copy is limited to in-frame clones, with some not included. The table lists around 91,000 clones, 70% to 90% of them singletons, with 4.5% to 6% in the top ten. Looked up from germline, CDR1 is ENHRY and CDR2 is SYGVKD. The V end lost 2 bases, the J end lost 7 bases, and 15 bases lay between the germline ends. The CDR3 covers 15 residues. This clone appeared a single time. This sequence joins TRBV10-3 and TRBJ1-5; D may be TRBD1 (6 bases). This TCR came from a human donor with non-small cell lung cancer that progressed on radiotherapy plus ipilimumab. This sample comprised peripheral blood, obtained from a patient treated with radiotherapy plus ipilimumab. The CDR3, as DNA: TGTGCCATCAGTGAGGGGGGAGCTACAGGGCAGCCCCAGCATTTT. Protein product: CAISEGGATGQPQHF.